These T cell receptor beta chains were read from a single sample in a study of blood T cells in healthy people across ages. A single record per CDR3 protein comes from TCRdb applying MiXCR to the 5' RACE reads. The table records around 690,000 distinct CDR3 sequences, 45% to 65% of them present only once. The specimen sequenced was blood. Receptor source: a man in his 60s in good health. Both conserved end residues are part of each CDR3. D genes are given only for firm matches. A row's size may be missing; if present it is once, few, many or a size class.

>-|TRBJ1-2|TRBV6-5|-
CASSSQGPGYGYTF
TGTGCCAGCAGTTCCCAAGGCCCCGGCTATGGCTACACCTTC
>-|TRBJ2-7|TRBV20-1|TRBD1
CSARTGPGSYEQYF
TGCAGTGCTCGGACAGGACCGGGCTCCTACGAGCAGTACTTC
>many|TRBJ2-7|TRBV20-1|-
CSALTPDLGYEQYF
TGCAGTGCTCTTACTCCCGACCTAGGCTACGAGCAGTACTTC
>-|TRBJ2-7|TRBV7-9|TRBD1
CASSSSGGLYEQYF
TGTGCCAGCAGCTCCTCAGGGGGATTGTACGAGCAGTACTTC
>-|TRBJ1-1|TRBV29-1|-
CGAEQGVENTEAFF
TGCGGCGCTGAACAGGGTGTGGAGAACACTGAAGCTTTCTTT
>-|TRBJ1-6|TRBV5-5|-
CASSLWGNNSPLHF
TGTGCCAGCAGCTTGTGGGGGAATAATTCACCCCTCCACTTT
>many|TRBJ2-7|TRBV2|-
CASSVTYEQYF
TGTGCCAGCAGCGTTACCTACGAGCAGTACTTC
>-|TRBJ2-6|TRBV4-2|TRBD1
CASSQPRTGLSGANVLTF
TGTGCCAGCAGCCAACCCAGGACAGGCCTCTCTGGGGCCAACGTCCTGACTTTC
>-|TRBJ2-5|TRBV5-1|-
CASSLGVAVQETQYF
TGCGCCAGCAGCTTGGGGGTAGCAGTCCAAGAGACCCAGTACTTC
>few|TRBJ2-1|TRBV20-1|-
CSARETLVSEQFF
TGCAGTGCTAGAGAGACACTAGTTAGTGAGCAGTTCTTC
>-|TRBJ2-1|TRBV10-1|TRBD2
CASSSSGGLHEQFF
TGCGCCAGCAGTTCTAGCGGGGGGCTCCATGAGCAGTTCTTC
>-|TRBJ1-6|TRBV27|-
CASKLRPAQGPLHF
TGTGCCAGCAAACTACGGCCGGCCCAGGGACCCCTCCACTTT
>-|TRBJ2-6|TRBV12-3/TRBV12-4|-
CASIPGTSFSGANVLTF
TGTGCCAGCATCCCCGGGACATCTTTCTCTGGGGCCAACGTCCTGACTTTC
>-|TRBJ1-6|TRBV12-3/TRBV12-4|-
CASSFSRGFNSPLHF
TGTGCCAGCAGTTTTTCGCGGGGCTTTAATTCACCCCTCCACTTT
>few|TRBJ2-5|TRBV4-1|-
CASSHPTGGLRETQYF
TGCGCCAGCAGCCACCCTACGGGGGGCCTCCGAGAGACCCAGTACTTC
>few|TRBJ2-5|TRBV2|-
CANATGTETQYF
TGTGCCAACGCGACAGGAACGGAGACCCAGTACTTC
>-|TRBJ2-1|TRBV7-9|TRBD2
CASSLGLADSYNEQFF
TGTGCCAGCAGCTTAGGGCTAGCGGATTCCTACAATGAGCAGTTCTTC
>few|TRBJ2-3|TRBV29-1|-
CSVVGGSTDTQYF
TGCAGCGTTGTCGGGGGTTCCACAGATACGCAGTATTTT
>-|TRBJ2-1|TRBV6-6|TRBD2
CASSRRTSGGLGFF
TGTGCCAGCAGTCGCCGGACTAGCGGGGGCCTTGGGTTCTTC
>-|TRBJ2-1|TRBV10-1|TRBD2
CASSSGGEYNEQFF
TGCGCCAGCAGTAGCGGGGGAGAGTACAATGAGCAGTTCTTC
>-|TRBJ1-2|TRBV29-1|-
CSVEHSNYGYTF
TGCAGCGTTGAGCACAGCAACTATGGCTACACCTTC
>-|TRBJ2-3|TRBV5-1|-
CASSLEGGDADTQYF
TGCGCCAGCAGCTTGGAAGGAGGCGACGCAGATACGCAGTATTTT
>-|TRBJ2-2|TRBV5-1|TRBD1
CASGNPGQGNTGELFF
TGCGCCAGCGGAAATCCGGGACAGGGTAACACCGGGGAGCTGTTTTTT
>-|TRBJ2-1|TRBV12-3/TRBV12-4|-
CASSLDTLGAGNNEQFF
TGTGCCAGCAGTTTAGATACCCTGGGCGCAGGGAACAATGAGCAGTTCTTC
>-|TRBJ2-7|TRBV28|-
CASSLSRISYEQYF
TGTGCCAGCAGTTTAAGTAGGATCTCCTACGAGCAGTACTTC
>few|TRBJ2-5|TRBV25-1|TRBD2
CASSDGLAGDLRETQYF
TGTGCCAGCAGTGACGGGCTAGCGGGGGACTTAAGAGAGACCCAGTACTTC
>-|TRBJ2-5|TRBV6-5|-
CASNRQSQETQYF
TGTGCCAGCAATAGACAGAGCCAAGAGACCCAGTACTTC
>-|TRBJ2-5|TRBV5-6|-
CASSLDIGQETQYF
TGTGCCAGCAGCTTGGATATCGGGCAAGAGACCCAGTACTTC
>-|TRBJ2-5|TRBV5-1|-
CASSLWSAEGETQYF
TGCGCCAGCAGCTTGTGGTCGGCTGAGGGGGAGACCCAGTACTTC
>-|TRBJ1-5|TRBV21-1|-
CASSKGRTADGMEPQHF
TGTGCCAGCAGCAAAGGGCGGACCGCGGATGGAATGGAGCCCCAGCATTTT
>-|TRBJ1-2|TRBV29-1|-
CSVEADRSEVGGYTF
TGCAGCGTTGAAGCGGACCGATCCGAAGTGGGGGGCTACACCTTC
>-|TRBJ1-5|TRBV7-2|-
CASSLVAGSQPQHF
TGTGCCAGCAGCTTAGTGGCAGGGAGTCAGCCCCAGCATTTT
>few|TRBJ2-5|TRBV6-6|TRBD1
CASSLDRATGTQYF
TGTGCCAGCAGTTTGGACAGGGCCACAGGGACCCAGTACTTC
>once|TRBJ2-2|TRBV10-3|TRBD1
CAISQGANTGELFF
TGTGCCATCAGTCAGGGGGCGAACACCGGGGAGCTGTTTTTT
>many|TRBJ1-2|TRBV28|-
CASSFEGAGYTF
TGTGCCAGCAGTTTCGAGGGAGCTGGCTACACCTTC
>few|TRBJ2-1|TRBV7-9|-
CASSLGGHPYNEQFF
TGTGCCAGCAGCTTGGGCGGGCACCCCTACAATGAGCAGTTCTTC
>-|TRBJ1-5|TRBV5-6|TRBD1
CASSFSGTGGGQPQHF
TGTGCCAGCAGCTTTTCCGGGACAGGGGGCGGACAGCCCCAGCATTTT
>-|TRBJ2-5|TRBV4-1|TRBD1
CASSQPGTGFHEQYF
TGCGCCAGCAGCCAGCCCGGGACAGGGTTCCATGAGCAGTACTTC
>-|TRBJ2-3|TRBV6-4|-
CATPTQHEDTQYF
TGTGCCACCCCAACCCAGCATGAGGATACGCAGTATTTT
>-|TRBJ1-6|TRBV15|-
CATSRDTGTIIHF
TGTGCCACCAGCAGAGATACGGGCACTATCATCCACTTT
>-|TRBJ2-7|TRBV12-3/TRBV12-4|-
CASSLGSAAPYEQYF
TGTGCCAGCAGTTTGGGTAGCGCAGCTCCCTACGAGCAGTACTTC
>-|TRBJ2-1|TRBV3-1|-
CASSQGPSGAYNEQFF
TGTGCCAGCAGCCAAGGCCCAAGCGGAGCCTACAATGAGCAGTTCTTC
>-|TRBJ2-4|TRBV20-1|-
CSARPTPGPNIQYF
TGCAGTGCTAGACCAACACCGGGACCAAACATTCAGTACTTC
>-|TRBJ1-1|TRBV20-1|TRBD1
CSVPGTGWTEAFF
TGCAGTGTTCCCGGGACAGGATGGACTGAAGCTTTCTTT